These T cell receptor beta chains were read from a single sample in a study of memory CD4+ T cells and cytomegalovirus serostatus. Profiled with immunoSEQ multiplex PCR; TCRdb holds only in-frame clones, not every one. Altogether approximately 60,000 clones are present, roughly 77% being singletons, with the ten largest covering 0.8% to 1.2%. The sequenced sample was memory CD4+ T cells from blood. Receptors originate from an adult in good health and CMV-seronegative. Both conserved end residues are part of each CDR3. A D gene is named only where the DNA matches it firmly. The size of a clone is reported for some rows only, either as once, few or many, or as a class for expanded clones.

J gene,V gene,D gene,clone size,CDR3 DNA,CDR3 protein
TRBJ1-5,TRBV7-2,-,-,TGTGCCAGCAGCTTTTTGGCAAATAGCAATCAGCCCCAGCATTTT,CASSFLANSNQPQHF
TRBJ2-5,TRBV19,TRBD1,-,TGTGCCAATGTGGAGGCCCGGGACAGGGACCAAGAGACCCAGTACTTC,CANVEARDRDQETQYF
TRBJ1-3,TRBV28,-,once,TGTGCCAGCAGTCCGTTCGGCACTGGGGGAAACACCATATATTTT,CASSPFGTGGNTIYF
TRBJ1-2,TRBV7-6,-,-,TGTGCCAGCAGCTTATCGGGTTATGGCTACACCTTC,CASSLSGYGYTF
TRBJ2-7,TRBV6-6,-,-,TGTGCCAGCAGTTACCGGGACCGATCGGGGGCCTACGAGCAGTACTTC,CASSYRDRSGAYEQYF
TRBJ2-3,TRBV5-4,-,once,TGTGCCAGCAGCTCAGACAGCTCAGATACGCAGTATTTT,CASSSDSSDTQYF
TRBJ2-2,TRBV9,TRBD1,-,TGTGCCAGCAGCGTAGGAGGGGGCTTCGGGGAGCTGTTTTTT,CASSVGGGFGELFF
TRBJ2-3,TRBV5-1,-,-,TGCGCCAGCAGCTTGAATGGCATAGCCGCGGATACGCAGTATTTT,CASSLNGIAADTQYF
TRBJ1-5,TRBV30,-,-,TGTGCCTGGAGTACACCGACCGGTCAACCCCAGCATTTT,CAWSTPTGQPQHF
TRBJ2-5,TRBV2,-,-,TGTGCCAGCAGTGAGGGCGAGACCCAGTACTTC,CASSEGETQYF
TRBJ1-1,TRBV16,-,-,TGTGCCAGCAGCCTAGAGAGGGGCGGTTTAGCTTTCTTT,CASSLERGGLAFF
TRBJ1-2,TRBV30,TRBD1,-,TGTGCCTGGAGCAGGACAGGGGGAGGCTATGGCCACACCTTC,CAWSRTGGGYGHTF
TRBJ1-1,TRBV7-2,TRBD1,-,TGTGCCAGCAGCTTAGTTGCGACAGGGCCGAACACTGAAGCTTTCTTT,CASSLVATGPNTEAFF
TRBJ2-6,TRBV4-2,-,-,TGTGCCAGCAGCCAGACGAATGAAGTCCTGACTTTC,CASSQTNEVLTF
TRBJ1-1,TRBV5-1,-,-,TGCGCCAGCAGCTTTTCGCCGGGGAGTAACACTGAAGCTTTCTTT,CASSFSPGSNTEAFF
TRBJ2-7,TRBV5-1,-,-,TGCGCCAGCAGCCCCGAACGGGGAACCTACGAGCAGTACTTC,CASSPERGTYEQYF
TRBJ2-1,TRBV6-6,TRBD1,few,TGTGCCAGCAGCAACAGGGGGAGCTCCTACAATGAGCAGTTCTTC,CASSNRGSSYNEQFF
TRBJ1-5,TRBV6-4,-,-,TGTGCCAGCAGTGAAGGGGGAGGCAATCAGCCCCAGCATTTT,CASSEGGGNQPQHF
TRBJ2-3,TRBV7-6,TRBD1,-,TGTGCCAGCAGTTCTGCCGGGACAGGGGTCGGGGATACGCAGTATTTT,CASSSAGTGVGDTQYF
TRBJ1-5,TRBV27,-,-,TGTGCCAGCAGTTCGAACAGGGCTCAGCCCCAGCATTTT,CASSSNRAQPQHF
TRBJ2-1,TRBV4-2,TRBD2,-,TGTGCCAGCAGCCAAGAGGTACTAGCGGGAGGCCACAATGAGCAGTTCTTC,CASSQEVLAGGHNEQFF
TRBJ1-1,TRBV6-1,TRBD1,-,TGTGCCAGCAGTATGACAGGGTTCACTGAAGCTTTCTTT,CASSMTGFTEAFF
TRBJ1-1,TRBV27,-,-,TGTGCCAGCAGTTCACGGTCGAGCACTGAAGCTTTCTTT,CASSSRSSTEAFF
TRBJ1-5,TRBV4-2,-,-,TGTGCCAGCAGCCAAGTGCCAGGGGGCAATCAGCCCCAGCATTTT,CASSQVPGGNQPQHF
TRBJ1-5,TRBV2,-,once,TGTGCCAGCGCCCTTGTCAATAGCAATCAGCCCCAGCATTTT,CASALVNSNQPQHF
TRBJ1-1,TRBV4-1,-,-,TGCGCCAGCAGCCACCCCCGGGACGGATCTAAGAACACTGAAGCTTTCTTT,CASSHPRDGSKNTEAFF
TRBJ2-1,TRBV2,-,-,TGTGCCAGCAGTGTGGATGACAATGAGCAGTTCTTC,CASSVDDNEQFF
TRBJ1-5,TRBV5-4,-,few,TGTGCCAGCAGCAGATCTCCGGGACCCTTAAGGGGATTTAGCAATCAGCCCCAGCATTTT,CASSRSPGPLRGFSNQPQHF
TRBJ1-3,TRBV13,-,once,TGTGCCAGCAGCCTATCGGGGCAGGGTTACAGAAACACCATATATTTT,CASSLSGQGYRNTIYF
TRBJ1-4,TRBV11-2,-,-,TGTGCCAGCAGCCTCGGACGGACTTTTAATGAAAAACTGTTTTTT,CASSLGRTFNEKLFF
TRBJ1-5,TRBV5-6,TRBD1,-,TGTGCCAGCAGCCTAGGGGGCTTTGGCAATCAGCCCCAGCATTTT,CASSLGGFGNQPQHF
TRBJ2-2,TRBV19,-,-,TGTGCCACTATCCCCCGAGGAGGCACCGGGGAGCTGTTTTTT,CATIPRGGTGELFF
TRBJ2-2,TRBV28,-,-,TGTGCCAGCAGTGTAAGGGGTCACACCGGGGAGCTGTTTTTT,CASSVRGHTGELFF
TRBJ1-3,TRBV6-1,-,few,TGTGCCAGCAGTGAAGCCGCGCGAGCGACACGGGGAAACACCATATATTTT,CASSEAARATRGNTIYF
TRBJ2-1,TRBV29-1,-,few,TGCAGCGTTGACGGGCAGGCCAATGAGCAGTTCTTC,CSVDGQANEQFF
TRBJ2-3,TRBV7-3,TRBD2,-,TGTGCCAGCAGCGCGGGACTAGCGGGAATAAAGGATACGCAGTATTTT,CASSAGLAGIKDTQYF
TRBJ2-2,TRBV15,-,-,TGTGCCACCAGCAGTCCTAGGGGGTCGGGATTAGGTACCGGGGAGCTGTTTTTT,CATSSPRGSGLGTGELFF
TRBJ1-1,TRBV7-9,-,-,TGTGCCAGCAGCTTAAAGCAGGGGAACACTGAAGCTTTCTTT,CASSLKQGNTEAFF
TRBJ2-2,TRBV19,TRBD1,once,TGTGCCAGTTCTAGGACAGGGAACACCGGGGAGCTGTTTTTT,CASSRTGNTGELFF
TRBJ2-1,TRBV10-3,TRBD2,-,TGTGCCATCAGTGAGTGGGGAACTAGCGGGAGGGCCCACGAGCAGTTCTTC,CAISEWGTSGRAHEQFF
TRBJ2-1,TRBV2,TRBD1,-,TGTGCCAGCAGGGAAACGCTACAGGGGGCCCTCTACAATGAGCAGTTCTTC,CASRETLQGALYNEQFF
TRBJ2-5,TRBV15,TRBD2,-,TGTGCCACCAGCAGAGATTGGGGACTAGCGGACCAAGAGACCCAGTACTTC,CATSRDWGLADQETQYF
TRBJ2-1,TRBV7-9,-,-,TGTGCCAGCAGCTTAAGGGGAGCGCCCTACAATGAGCAGTTCTTC,CASSLRGAPYNEQFF
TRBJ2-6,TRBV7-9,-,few,TGTGCCAGCAGCACCTGGGGTTCTGGGGCCAACGTCCTGACTTTC,CASSTWGSGANVLTF
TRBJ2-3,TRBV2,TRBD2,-,TGTGCCAGCACCCCTGAGCCCCCTAGCGGGAGATTCAATACGCAGTATTTT,CASTPEPPSGRFNTQYF
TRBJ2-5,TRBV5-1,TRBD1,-,TGCGCCAGCAGCCCGGGACAGGGGTTAGGGGGAGAGACCCAGTACTTC,CASSPGQGLGGETQYF
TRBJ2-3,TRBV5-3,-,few,TGTGCCAGAAGAGGTAGAAGGGGGTCAGATACGCAGTATTTT,CARRGRRGSDTQYF
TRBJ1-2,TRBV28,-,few,TGTGCCAGCAGGTCGGGGGGAGAGGGCTACACCTTC,CASRSGGEGYTF
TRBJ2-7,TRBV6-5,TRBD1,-,TGTGCCAGCCGGGACAGGGGGAACCAGTACTTC,CASRDRGNQYF
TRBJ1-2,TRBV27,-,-,TGTGCCAGCAGTTTTAGGGATAACTATGGCTACACCTTC,CASSFRDNYGYTF
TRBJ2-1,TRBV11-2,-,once,TGTGCCAGCAGCTTAGTAGGAGGGCAGTTTTCGGGGAATGAGCAGTTCTTC,CASSLVGGQFSGNEQFF
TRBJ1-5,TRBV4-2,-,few,TGTGCCAGCAGCCAAGATCTGACGCCAGAGGCCCAGCATTTT,CASSQDLTPEAQHF
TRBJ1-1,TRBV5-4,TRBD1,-,TGTGCCAGCAGCTTGATGCAGGGGGCCGGCACTGAAGCTTTCTTT,CASSLMQGAGTEAFF